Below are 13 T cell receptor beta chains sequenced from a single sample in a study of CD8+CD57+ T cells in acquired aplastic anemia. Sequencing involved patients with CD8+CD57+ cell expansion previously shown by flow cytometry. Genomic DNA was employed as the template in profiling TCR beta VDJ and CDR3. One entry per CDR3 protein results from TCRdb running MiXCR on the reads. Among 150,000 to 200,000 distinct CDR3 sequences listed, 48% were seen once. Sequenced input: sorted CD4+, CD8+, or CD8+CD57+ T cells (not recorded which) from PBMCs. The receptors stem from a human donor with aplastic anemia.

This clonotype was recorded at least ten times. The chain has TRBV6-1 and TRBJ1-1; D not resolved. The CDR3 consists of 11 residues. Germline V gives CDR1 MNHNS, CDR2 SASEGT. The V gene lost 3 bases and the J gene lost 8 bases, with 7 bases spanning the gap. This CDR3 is CASSESVEAFF. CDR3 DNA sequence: TGTGCCAGCAGTGAGTCGGTGGAAGCTTTCTTT.

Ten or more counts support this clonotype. Here the CDR3 reads CASTLGVSGNTIYF. The DNA for the CDR3 is TGTGCCAGTACCCTAGGGGTCTCTGGAAACACCATATATTTT. The V gene is TRBV19, the J gene TRBJ1-3; possible D gene TRBD1, 5 bases. V dropped 7 bases and J dropped 0 bases, with 10 bases sitting between them. Germline assignment: CDR1 LNHDA and CDR2 SQIVND (reference sequence). This CDR3 has 14 residues.

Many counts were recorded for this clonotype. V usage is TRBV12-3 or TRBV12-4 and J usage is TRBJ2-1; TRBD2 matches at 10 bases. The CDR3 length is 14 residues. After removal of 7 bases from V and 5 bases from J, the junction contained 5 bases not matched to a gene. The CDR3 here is CASIPSGGDNEQFF. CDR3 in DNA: TGTGCCAGCATCCCAAGCGGGGGGGACAATGAGCAGTTCTTC.

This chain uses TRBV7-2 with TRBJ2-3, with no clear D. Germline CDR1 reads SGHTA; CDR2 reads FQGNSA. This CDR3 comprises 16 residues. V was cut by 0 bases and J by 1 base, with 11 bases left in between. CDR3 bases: TGTGCCAGCAGCTTAGCGGCAGGTGGGGGCACAGATACGCAGTATTTT. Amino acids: CASSLAAGGGTDTQYF.

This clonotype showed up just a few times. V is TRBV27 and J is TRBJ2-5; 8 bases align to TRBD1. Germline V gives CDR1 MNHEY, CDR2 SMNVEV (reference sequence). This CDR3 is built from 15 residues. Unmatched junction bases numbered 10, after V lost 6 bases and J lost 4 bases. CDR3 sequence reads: CASRDWTGNAETQYF. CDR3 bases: TGTGCCAGCAGGGATTGGACAGGGAACGCAGAGACCCAGTACTTC.

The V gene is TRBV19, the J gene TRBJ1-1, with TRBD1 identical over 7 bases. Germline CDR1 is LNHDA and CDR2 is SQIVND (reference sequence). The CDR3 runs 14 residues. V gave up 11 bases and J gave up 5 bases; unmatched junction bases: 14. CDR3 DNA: TGTGCCGGCCCCAGGGGGGCTCGTTGGACTGAAGCTTTCTTT. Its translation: CAGPRGARWTEAFF.

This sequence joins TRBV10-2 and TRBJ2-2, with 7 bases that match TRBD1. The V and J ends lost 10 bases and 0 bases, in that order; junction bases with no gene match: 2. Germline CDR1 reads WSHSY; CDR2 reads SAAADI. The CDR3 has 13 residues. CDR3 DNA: TGCGCCATCGGACAGGCGAACACCGGGGAGCTGTTTTTT. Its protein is CAIGQANTGELFF.

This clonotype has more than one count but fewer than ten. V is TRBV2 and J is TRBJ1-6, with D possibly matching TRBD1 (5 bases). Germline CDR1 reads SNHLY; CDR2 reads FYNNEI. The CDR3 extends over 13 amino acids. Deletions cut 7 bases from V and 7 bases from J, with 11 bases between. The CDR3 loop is CASTSGGNSPLHF. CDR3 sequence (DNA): TGTGCCAGCACTTCCGGGGGGAATTCACCCCTCCACTTT.

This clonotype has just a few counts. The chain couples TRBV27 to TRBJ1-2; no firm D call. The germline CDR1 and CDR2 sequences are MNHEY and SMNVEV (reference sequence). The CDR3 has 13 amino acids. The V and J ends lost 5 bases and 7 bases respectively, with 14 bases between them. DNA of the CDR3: TGTGCCAGCAGTGAAAACAGAATGAGTGGCTACACCTTC. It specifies CASSENRMSGYTF.

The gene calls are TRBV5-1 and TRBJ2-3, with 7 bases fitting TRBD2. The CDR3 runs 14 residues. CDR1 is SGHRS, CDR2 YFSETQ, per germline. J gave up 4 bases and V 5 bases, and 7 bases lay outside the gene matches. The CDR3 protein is CASREGGRADTQYF. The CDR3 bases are TGCGCCAGCAGGGAGGGAGGGCGGGCAGATACGCAGTATTTT.

CDR3 loop: CATSDHLGQGARLYEQYF. CDR3 in DNA: TGTGCCACCAGTGATCACCTTGGACAGGGGGCACGTCTATACGAGCAGTACTTC. The J gene is TRBJ2-7, the V gene TRBV24-1, with 11 bases fitting TRBD1. Per germline, CDR1 KGHDR and CDR2 SFDVKD. The ends lost 3 bases at V and 4 bases at J; junction bases unmatched: 13. The CDR3 runs 18 residues.

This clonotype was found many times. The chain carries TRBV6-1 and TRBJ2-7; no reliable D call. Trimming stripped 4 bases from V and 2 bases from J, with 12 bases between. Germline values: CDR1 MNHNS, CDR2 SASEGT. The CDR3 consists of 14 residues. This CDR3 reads CASSGTAYPYEQYF. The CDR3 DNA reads TGTGCCAGCAGTGGAACAGCATACCCCTACGAGCAGTACTTC.

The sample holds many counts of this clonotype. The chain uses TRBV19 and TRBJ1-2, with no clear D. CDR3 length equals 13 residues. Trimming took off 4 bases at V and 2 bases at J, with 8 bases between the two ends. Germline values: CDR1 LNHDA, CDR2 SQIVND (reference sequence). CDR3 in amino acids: CASSRKGNYGYTF. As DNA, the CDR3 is TGTGCCAGTAGTAGGAAAGGCAACTATGGCTACACCTTC. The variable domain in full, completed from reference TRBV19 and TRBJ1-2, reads DGGITQSPKYLFRKEGQNVTLSCEQNLNHDAMYWYRQDPGQGLRLIYYSQIVNDFQKGDIAEGYSVSREKKESFPLTVTSAQKNPTAFYLCASSRKGNYGYTFGSGTRLTVV.